This entry describes one T cell receptor (beta chain). Its matching antigen is unknown. This entry belongs to a study of Ad26.COV2.S vaccination and SARS-CoV-2 variants. Background on the study: The donor participated in the COV1001 trial, in its Ad26.COV2.S arm. Into the muscle, Ad26.COV2.S was dosed once or twice, 56 days apart.

Per the germline V gene, CDR1 is SQVTM and CDR2 is ANQGSEA. The J segment lost 7 bases and the V segment lost 7 bases, leaving 13 bases of the junction unmatched. The CDR3 has 14 amino acids. Treatment defined: approximately 18 received Ad26.COV2.S at low or high dose, single or two shots; about 5 received placebo; per-sample allocation not given. Material that was analyzed had been drawn on day 63 after the first vaccine or placebo injection. Study-wide findings and caveats: Breadth and depth estimates from TCRs may understate total T cell responses.

Clones were sequenced by immunoSEQ multiplex PCR, and TCRdb holds only the in-frame ones, with some missing. Counted here are roughly 400,000 clones, approximately 91% occurring once; the ten biggest clones make up over 1.5%. The input for sequencing was peripheral blood, taken in a trial of Ad26.COV2.S vaccine versus placebo. This rearrangement joins TRBV29-1 to TRBJ2-1; TRBD2 matches at 7 bases. The TCR originated in a person aged 18-65 years who received the Ad26.COV2.S COVID-19 vaccine or a placebo. Here the CDR3 DNA reads TGCAGCGCTGAGGCGGGGAGGGCCGGAAATGAGCAGTTCTTC. It translates to CSAEAGRAGNEQFF.